This T cell receptor (beta chain) was captured in a study of T cells expressing NK-cell markers. General study results and limits: Several donors had dominant NKG2C+ clonotypes that comprised roughly 1.0-7.5% of their CD8+ T cells.

TCRdb re-called the 5' RACE reads and catalogs CDR3 proteins one per entry, DNA excluded. This sample contains about 380,000 distinct CDR3 sequences. Germline values: CDR1 DFQATT, CDR2 SNEGSKA (reference sequence). CDR3 length: 16 amino acids. About this clonotype itself: Its antigen is as yet unknown.

V usage is TRBV20-1 and J usage is TRBJ2-2; the TCRdb call, TRBD1, lacks DNA for checking. The sequence was obtained from a man aged 18 to 70 in good health. Material for sequencing was blood T cells: a sorted CD56 or NKG2C T cell subset, CD4+ or CD8+ T cells, or bulk PBMC T cells (not recorded which). CDR3 sequence: CSASALGQIDTGELFF.